This T cell receptor (beta chain) is drawn from a study of blood T cells in healthy people across ages. Study-wide results and limits: Age showed a roughly linear inverse relationship with TCR beta diversity per million T cells.

Germline V gives CDR1 DFQATT, CDR2 SNEGSKA (reference sequence). This CDR3 has 13 amino acids. V was pared by 5 bases and J by 6 bases, with 15 bases between. This clonotype appeared a few times. Antigen unknown. Sample-barcoded 5' priming and a J-beta primer mix drove a second PCR of about 6 to 12 cycles. TCRdb passed the 5' RACE reads through MiXCR, listing each CDR3 protein once. The sample lists roughly 1,300,000 distinct CDR3 sequences, around 59% occurring once. The chain combines TRBV20-1 with TRBJ2-3; D is perhaps TRBD2 (5 bases). The sample was blood. This receptor was obtained from a man between 18 and 35 years old in good health. The CDR3 here is CSALLLPGDTQYF. CDR3 nucleotides: TGCAGTGCTCTCCTATTGCCGGGGGATACGCAGTATTTT.